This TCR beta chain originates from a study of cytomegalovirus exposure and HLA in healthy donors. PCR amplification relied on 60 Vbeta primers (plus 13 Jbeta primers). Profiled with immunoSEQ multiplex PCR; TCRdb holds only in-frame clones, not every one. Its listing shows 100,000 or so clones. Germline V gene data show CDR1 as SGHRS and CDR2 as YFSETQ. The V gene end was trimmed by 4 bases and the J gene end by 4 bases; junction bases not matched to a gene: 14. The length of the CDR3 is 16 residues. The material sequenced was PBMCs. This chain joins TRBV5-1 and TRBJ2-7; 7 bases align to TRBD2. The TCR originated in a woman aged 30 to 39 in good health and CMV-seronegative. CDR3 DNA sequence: TGCGCCAGCAGCCCAACCTTAGCGGGCCTTAGATACGAGCAGTACTTC. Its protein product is CASSPTLAGLRYEQYF.